The 28 T cell receptor beta chains below come from one sample, sequenced in a study of blood T cell repertoires in COVID-19. The data were produced by immunoSEQ multiplex PCR, yet TCRdb's version contains in-frame clones alone and is incomplete. The data show 150,000 to 200,000 clones, approximately 90% seen once. The sequencing sample was made of peripheral blood. These receptor sequences come from a man aged 55 to 70 with active or convalescent COVID-19.

The V call is TRBV11-2, the J call TRBJ1-3; D ambiguous. The CDR3 is 13 amino acids. Germline CDR1 SGHAT, CDR2 FQNNGV. V lost 3 bases, J lost 4 bases, and 7 bases lay in between. As DNA, the CDR3 is TGTGCCAGCAGCTTGGCACAGGGAAACACCATATATTTT. It encodes CASSLAQGNTIYF.

This sequence joins TRBV5-1 and TRBJ1-6; 10 nucleotides align to TRBD1. The length of the CDR3 is 15 residues. Germline V gene data show CDR1 as SGHRS and CDR2 as YFSETQ. V gave up 2 bases and J gave up 10 bases; unmatched junction bases: 6. CDR3 in DNA: TGCGCCAGCAGCTTAAGCGGGACAGGGGAATCACCCCTCCACTTT. Protein product: CASSLSGTGESPLHF.

J is TRBJ2-3 and V is TRBV5-1, with 7 bases fitting TRBD2. This CDR3 is built from 14 residues. CDR1 is SGHRS, CDR2 YFSETQ, per germline. With V trimmed by 0 bases and J by 2 bases, 0 bases remained unmatched. The CDR3 DNA is TGCGCCAGCAGCTTGGGGGACTACACAGATACGCAGTATTTT. Amino acid sequence: CASSLGDYTDTQYF. Based on the CDR3 plus reference TRBV5-1 and TRBJ2-3, the full variable domain is KAGVTQTPRYLIKTRGQQVTLSCSPISGHRSVSWYQQTPGQGLQFLFEYFSETQRNKGNFPGRFSGRQFSNSRSEMNVSTLELGDSALYLCASSLGDYTDTQYFGPGTRLTVL.

This clone was observed a handful of times. Here the CDR3 DNA reads TGTGCCAGCAGCAGCCGGGACTGCCCCTCTGGAAACACCATATATTTT. Its translation is CASSSRDCPSGNTIYF. The rearrangement joins TRBV21-1 to TRBJ1-3. TRBV21-1 is a pseudogene locus. The CDR3 covers 16 residues.

The sample holds one count of this clone. The rearrangement links TRBV19 to TRBJ1-6; TRBD1 matches at 9 bases. The CDR3 loop spans 15 amino acids. CDR1 is LNHDA, CDR2 SQIVND, per germline (reference sequence). J gave up 5 bases and V 5 bases, and 4 bases lay outside the gene matches. CDR3 in amino acids: CASSARDRDNSPLHF. In nucleotides, the CDR3 is TGTGCCAGTAGTGCCCGGGACAGGGATAATTCACCCCTCCACTTT. Based on the CDR3 plus reference TRBV19 and TRBJ1-6, the full variable domain is DGGITQSPKYLFRKEGQNVTLSCEQNLNHDAMYWYRQDPGQGLRLIYYSQIVNDFQKGDIAEGYSVSREKKESFPLTVTSAQKNPTAFYLCASSARDRDNSPLHFGNGTRLTVT.

The rearrangement joins TRBV20-1 to TRBJ1-2; D call uncertain. The CDR3 extends over 11 amino acids. Germline V gene lookup returns CDR1 DFQATT and CDR2 SNEGSKA (reference sequence). Trimming removed 4 bases from V and 1 base from J, with 4 bases in between. The DNA for the CDR3 is TGCAGTGCTACCGTTAACTATGGCTACACCTTC. Translated: CSATVNYGYTF.

The chain employs TRBV18 and TRBJ1-5; D is ambiguous. The ends were cut back, 3 bases at V and 6 bases at J, with 12 bases in the middle. CDR3 length: 14 amino acids. Germline V gene data show CDR1 as KGHSH and CDR2 as LQKENI. CDR3 region: CASSPGGSSQPQHF. CDR3 in DNA: TGTGCCAGCTCACCTGGAGGGTCGAGTCAGCCCCAGCATTTT.

This sequence joins TRBV14 and TRBJ2-5; 9 bases are a match to TRBD2. Germline CDR1 SGHDN, CDR2 FVKESK. The CDR3 has 14 amino acids. Trimming took 2 bases from V and 5 from J; bases not matched to a gene: 3. The CDR3 loop is CASSQLAGMETQYF. The CDR3 DNA sequence: TGTGCCAGCAGCCAACTAGCGGGGATGGAGACCCAGTACTTC.

The chain combines TRBV2 with TRBJ2-3; 8 nucleotides agree with TRBD2. The CDR3 spans 17 residues. V lost 0 bases, J lost 1 base, and 6 bases stayed unmatched. Germline assignment: CDR1 SNHLY and CDR2 FYNNEI. CDR3 nucleotide sequence: TGTGCCAGCAGTGAAGCGCCTCGGGGGGGCGGCACAGATACGCAGTATTTT. Translating it yields CASSEAPRGGGTDTQYF.

In nucleotides, the CDR3 is TGTGCCAGCAGTTACGCCGGACAGGGGAATAATTCACCCCTCCACTTT. This gives the protein CASSYAGQGNNSPLHF. The chain employs TRBV6-5 and TRBJ1-6, with 9 positions matching TRBD1. The CDR3 contains 16 residues. Germline loops: CDR1 MNHEY, CDR2 SVGAGI. The junction had 4 bases not matched to a gene; V was cut back by 2 bases and J by 5 bases.

The chain links TRBV27 to TRBJ1-1; 8 positions match TRBD1. The CDR3 runs to 13 residues. The J segment lost 1 base and the V segment lost 5 bases, leaving 0 bases of the junction unmatched. From germline, CDR1 is MNHEY and CDR2 SMNVEV (reference sequence). The DNA for the CDR3 is TGTGCCAGCAGTGGACAGGGGAACACTGAAGCTTTCTTT. Its translation is CASSGQGNTEAFF.

The CDR3 DNA reads as TGTGCCACCAGTGATTTGCGTCAGGGGGTCAGCGGGGAGCTGTTTTTT. Residues: CATSDLRQGVSGELFF. The chain has TRBV24-1 and TRBJ2-2; TRBD1 aligns across 7 bases. The CDR3 extends over 16 amino acids. With 0 bases clipped from V and 7 bases from J, the junction kept 7 bases outside the gene matches. Looked up from germline, CDR1 is KGHDR and CDR2 is SFDVKD.

The gene calls are TRBV7-2 and TRBJ2-3; the match to TRBD2 covers 7 bases. J gave up 6 bases and V 2 bases, and 8 bases lay outside the gene matches. Germline CDR1 and CDR2: SGHTA and FQGNSA. The CDR3 covers 15 residues. For the CDR3, the DNA is TGTGCCAGCAGCTTATCTAGCGGTGATTTGGATACGCAGTATTTT. This codes for CASSLSSGDLDTQYF.

This chain joins TRBV6-1 and TRBJ2-7; D uncertain. V was cut by 0 bases and J by 2 bases, with 5 bases left in between. This CDR3 is 13 amino acids long. CDR1 and CDR2 (germline): MNHNS, SASEGT. The CDR3, as DNA: TGTGCCAGCAGTGAAGCCCCAGCCTACGAGCAGTACTTC. Translated, it gives CASSEAPAYEQYF.

The chain recombines TRBV3-1 (or the pseudogene TRBV3-2) with TRBJ2-1, with D maybe TRBD1 (5 bases). Germline assignment: CDR1 LGHDT and CDR2 YNNKEL (reference sequence). The CDR3 runs 14 residues. Trimming removed 2 bases from V and 10 bases from J, with 15 bases in between. As DNA, the CDR3 is TGTGCCAGCAGCCAACTTCAGGGTTCCTGGGAGCAGTTCTTC. Translated: CASSQLQGSWEQFF.

Worth noting for this clone: This same CDR3 is encoded by further DNA sequences in the sample. V gene TRBV5-1 combines with J gene TRBJ1-4; 8 bases are shared with TRBD1. The germline gives CDR1 SGHRS, CDR2 YFSETQ. This CDR3 comprises 14 residues. Unmatched junction bases numbered 7, after V lost 4 bases and J lost 8 bases. In DNA form, the CDR3 reads TGCGCCAGCAGCCCTGGACAGGGACGGGAAAAACTGTTTTTT. Protein: CASSPGQGREKLFF.

This rearrangement joins TRBV19 to TRBJ1-5; no clear D gene. V lost 2 bases, J lost 0 bases, and 8 bases lay in between. The length of the CDR3 is 15 residues. CDR1 is LNHDA and CDR2 is SQIVND in the germline V gene (reference sequence). CDR3 loop: CASSITQNSNQPQHF. DNA for the CDR3: TGTGCCAGTAGTATAACCCAGAATAGCAATCAGCCCCAGCATTTT.

CDR3 sequence: CAIASGTGELFF. In DNA, the CDR3 is TGTGCCATCGCCTCGGGCACCGGGGAGCTGTTTTTT. The chain recombines TRBV10-3 with TRBJ2-2; no clear D gene. Trimming shortened V by 8 bases and J by 4 bases, and 8 bases separated the two germline ends. This CDR3 spans 12 amino acids. Germline V CDR1 and CDR2: ENHRY, SYGVKD.

The CDR3 here is CASSAPLQGQGYDGYTF. Here the CDR3 DNA reads TGTGCCAGCAGCGCCCCCCTTCAGGGACAGGGATATGATGGCTACACCTTC. The gene calls are TRBV9 and TRBJ1-2, with 9 bases that match TRBD1. Looked up from germline, CDR1 is SGDLS and CDR2 is YYNGEE. The CDR3 is 17 residues long. V was pared by 3 bases and J by 6 bases, with 15 bases of the junction left unmatched. Together with reference TRBV9 and TRBJ1-2, the CDR3 gives the full variable domain: DSGVTQTPKHLITATGQRVTLRCSPRSGDLSVYWYQQSLDQGLQFLIQYYNGEERAKGNILERFSAQQFPDLHSELNLSSLELGDSALYFCASSAPLQGQGYDGYTFGSGTRLTVV.

This chain connects TRBV19 to TRBJ1-5; 7 bases are a match to TRBD1. The CDR3 covers 16 residues. The V gene's germline CDR1 is LNHDA and CDR2 SQIVND (reference sequence). V lost 4 bases, J lost 3 bases, and 9 bases stayed unmatched. The CDR3, as DNA: TGTGCCAGTAGTAAAACCCAGGGGGTAAACAATCAGCCCCAGCATTTT. This sequence encodes CASSKTQGVNNQPQHF.

The CDR3 nucleotides are TGCGCCAGCAGCCACGGACAGGGCAATCAGCCCCAGCATTTT. This translates into CASSHGQGNQPQHF. V and J are TRBV4-1 and TRBJ1-5; 7 bases line up with TRBD1. V trimming: 3 bases; J trimming: 2 bases; junction bases outside the gene matches: 1. The germline CDR1 and CDR2 sequences are MGHRA and YSYEKL. This CDR3 is 14 amino acids long.

The chain combines TRBV30 with TRBJ2-1, with 8 bases that match TRBD2. The CDR3 has 15 residues. Germline V gene data show CDR1 as GTSNPN and CDR2 as SVGIG (reference sequence). V dropped 3 bases and J dropped 10; count of bases not matched to a gene: 14. DNA of the CDR3: TGTGCCTGGAGCCCGAGCGGGGGAAAATCGGTGGAGCAGTTCTTC. Protein sequence: CAWSPSGGKSVEQFF. Full variable domain (rest looked up from reference TRBV30 and TRBJ2-1): SQTIHQWPATLVQPVGSPLSLECTVEGTSNPNLYWYRQAAGRGLQLLFYSVGIGQISSEVPQNLSASRPQDRQFILSSKKLLLSDSGFYLCAWSPSGGKSVEQFFGPGTRLTVL.

The V call is TRBV5-1, the J call TRBJ1-6, with D perhaps matching TRBD1 (5 bases). This CDR3 is 18 amino acids long. V lost 0 bases and J lost 3, with 16 bases in between. Germline V gene lookup returns CDR1 SGHRS and CDR2 YFSETQ. Here the CDR3 reads CASSLESGGYDYNSPLHF. Here the CDR3 DNA reads TGCGCCAGCAGCTTGGAATCGGGGGGATATGACTATAATTCACCCCTCCACTTT.

The CDR3 reads CASSGTNNYGYTF. The DNA for the CDR3 is TGCGCCAGCAGCGGGACAAATAACTATGGCTACACCTTC. V is TRBV5-1 and J is TRBJ1-2; TRBD1 is a possible D gene (6 bases). Trimming took 4 bases from V and 1 from J, leaving 8 bases between them. CDR1 and CDR2 from the germline V gene are SGHRS and YFSETQ. This CDR3 is built from 13 residues. The full variable domain, its missing parts supplied by reference TRBV5-1 and TRBJ1-2, is KAGVTQTPRYLIKTRGQQVTLSCSPISGHRSVSWYQQTPGQGLQFLFEYFSETQRNKGNFPGRFSGRQFSNSRSEMNVSTLELGDSALYLCASSGTNNYGYTFGSGTRLTVV.

The rearrangement joins TRBV12-5 to TRBJ2-3, with D perhaps matching TRBD2 (6 bases). Trimming took off 4 bases at V and 4 bases at J, with 9 bases between the two ends. The V gene's germline CDR1 is LGHNT and CDR2 FRNRAP. The CDR3 loop spans 13 amino acids. In DNA form, the CDR3 reads TGTGCTAGTGGTTCGACTAGGGCAGATACGCAGTATTTT. This codes for CASGSTRADTQYF.

V is TRBV18 and J is TRBJ1-3, with TRBD1 matching 7 bases. The V gene end was trimmed by 3 bases and the J gene end by 0 bases; junction bases not matched to a gene: 5. The CDR3 runs 16 residues. Germline V gives CDR1 KGHSH, CDR2 LQKENI. In DNA form, the CDR3 reads TGTGCCAGCTCACCGACAGGGTTTGGCTCTGGAAACACCATATATTTT. This codes for CASSPTGFGSGNTIYF.

About this clone itself: Other nucleotide sequences in the sample specify the same CDR3. The genes are TRBV29-1 and TRBJ1-3; the D gene is possibly TRBD1 (6 bases). CDR1 and CDR2 (germline): SQVTM, ANQGSEA. Trimming took 3 bases from V and 4 from J, leaving 10 bases between them. CDR3 length equals 13 residues. CDR3 DNA sequence: TGCAGCGTTGAGAGGGGGTCCGGAAACACCATATATTTT. Amino acid sequence: CSVERGSGNTIYF.

This clone was seen a handful of times. This chain connects TRBV5-4 to TRBJ2-5, with a weak D call TRBD1 (6 bases). Germline CDR1 is SGHNT and CDR2 is YYREEE (reference sequence). The V end lost 5 bases, the J end lost 2 bases, and 13 bases lay between the germline ends. This CDR3 is 14 amino acids long. CDR3 sequence (DNA): TGTGCCAGCAGTAAGCAGGGGTTGCAAGAGACCCAGTACTTC. Translation gives CASSKQGLQETQYF.